One sample yielded the 8 T cell receptor beta chains listed below, sequenced in a study of identifying expanded T cells in peripheral blood (dated by TCRdb to between 2018 and 2020). Library preparation used the immunoSEQ multiplex PCR assay. TCRdb took over this immuneACCESS table, retaining in-frame rearrangements with V and J assigned. Such tables are incomplete; in checked studies, under half of the missing clones stem from an unresolved V gene, and the remainder is unexplained. The sample profile shows 45,000 to 75,000 clones; under 85% of them were found once. Roughly 15% of the sample is in the top ten clones. What was sequenced was blood. These receptors were collected from a person aged 18 to 69 in good health.

V gene TRBV7-9 combines with J gene TRBJ2-3, with D unclear. CDR3 length: 12 residues. Trimming took 9 bases from V and 6 from J, leaving 13 bases between them. Germline CDR1 reads SEHNR; CDR2 reads FQNEAQ (reference sequence). The CDR3 loop reads CASLLVGDTQYF. CDR3 coding DNA: TGTGCCAGTCTGTTAGTGGGGGATACGCAGTATTTT.

This sequence joins TRBV7-8 and TRBJ2-5; 11 bases line up with TRBD2. Germline V gene sequence: CDR1 SGHVS, CDR2 FQNEAQ. The CDR3 spans 16 residues. Germline trimming cut 6 bases from V and 0 bases from J; bases unmatched to any gene: 6. CDR3 protein: CASRAGTSGHQETQYF. CDR3 sequence (DNA): TGTGCCAGCAGGGCCGGGACTAGCGGACACCAAGAGACCCAGTACTTC.

J is TRBJ1-5 and V is TRBV19; no reliable D call. The V gene lost 5 bases and the J gene lost 6 bases, with 14 bases spanning the gap. The CDR3 has 14 residues. Germline CDR1 and CDR2: LNHDA and SQIVND (reference sequence). The CDR3 loop reads CASSLRLEGQPQHF. The CDR3 region has the DNA TGTGCCAGTAGTCTCCGACTAGAAGGTCAGCCCCAGCATTTT.

This clone was seen just once. The chain has TRBV21-1 and TRBJ1-2; the table's D call, TRBD1, was not checked against the DNA. TRBV21-1 is an annotated pseudogene. The CDR3 length is 14 residues. The CDR3 DNA follows: TGTGCCAGCAGCAAAGGGACAGCTAACTATGGCTACACCTTC. It specifies CASSKGTANYGYTF.

This clone appeared once. The chain is built from TRBV27 and TRBJ2-1; 9 bases line up with TRBD1. The CDR3 runs 14 residues. The germline V gene has CDR1 MNHEY and CDR2 SMNVEV (reference sequence). V was pared by 8 bases and J by 5 bases, with 7 bases of the junction left unmatched. The CDR3 sequence: CASSPGTGNNEQFF. Written as DNA, the CDR3 is TGTGCCAGCTCTCCCGGGACAGGGAACAATGAGCAGTTCTTC.

The chain has TRBV18 and TRBJ2-3, with 8 nucleotides matching TRBD2. Unmatched junction bases numbered 5, after V lost 3 bases and J lost 3 bases. The germline CDR1 and CDR2 sequences are KGHSH and LQKENI. The CDR3 is 15 amino acids. The CDR3 spells CASSPTGGPTDTQYF. The CDR3 nucleotides are TGTGCCAGCTCACCCACGGGGGGGCCGACAGATACGCAGTATTTT.

CDR3: CASRDRGGTEAFF. Written as DNA, the CDR3 is TGTGCCAGCAGGGACAGGGGTGGCACTGAAGCTTTCTTT. This rearrangement joins TRBV27 to TRBJ1-1; 9 bases line up with TRBD1. Germline lookup yields CDR1 MNHEY and CDR2 SMNVEV (reference sequence). With 6 bases clipped from V and 4 bases from J, the junction kept 3 bases outside the gene matches. The CDR3 extends over 13 amino acids.

This chain links TRBV19 with TRBJ1-5; D remains unclear. This CDR3 is built from 16 residues. Germline V gene data show CDR1 as LNHDA and CDR2 as SQIVND (reference sequence). V gave up 5 bases and J gave up 0 bases, with 14 bases separating them. The CDR3 sequence is CASSSTWDSSNQPQHF. The DNA for the CDR3 is TGTGCCAGTAGTTCGACGTGGGATTCTAGCAATCAGCCCCAGCATTTT.